Listed below are T cell receptor beta chains from one sample, sequenced in a study of blood T cell repertoires in COVID-19. The table came from immunoSEQ multiplex PCR; TCRdb's copy has only in-frame clones and leaves some out. The repertoire holds 95,000 to 110,000 clones, with approximately 90% as singletons. The sequenced sample consisted of peripheral blood. These receptors were obtained from a young woman with acute or convalescent COVID-19. Both conserved end residues are trimmed from each CDR3. The D gene is left open where the match is weak.

J: TRBJ1-5; D: -; V: TRBV28; CDR3: ASIIKGGGTTGNQPQH
J: TRBJ1-2; D: TRBD1; V: TRBV5-4; CDR3: ASSFGQGRGYT
J: TRBJ2-5; D: -; V: TRBV6-5; CDR3: ASRQTTKETQY
J: TRBJ1-6; D: TRBD1; V: TRBV11-2; CDR3: ASSFWTGDNSPLH
J: TRBJ2-7; D: -; V: TRBV6-5; CDR3: ASSYQGTLNEQY
J: TRBJ1-5; D: -; V: TRBV21-1; CDR3: ASSKGRGRDQPQH
J: TRBJ2-7; D: TRBD2; V: TRBV11-2; CDR3: ASSLVGLAGDEQY
J: TRBJ2-7; D: -; V: TRBV4-2; CDR3: ASSQDPAGRSYEQY
J: TRBJ1-5; D: -; V: TRBV5-4; CDR3: ASSLIGDNQPQH
J: TRBJ1-3; D: TRBD1; V: TRBV4-1; CDR3: ASSQGGTGVGNTIY
J: TRBJ2-4; D: -; V: TRBV15; CDR3: ATSSTDYKNIQY
J: TRBJ2-1; D: -; V: TRBV20-1; CDR3: SASLSPGNEQF
J: TRBJ1-2; D: -; V: TRBV7-2; CDR3: ASSPQGRGRIYGYT
J: TRBJ2-2; D: -; V: TRBV7-7; CDR3: ASSLGTANTGELF
J: TRBJ1-2; D: TRBD1; V: TRBV4-1; CDR3: ASSQEVRDRGGGYT
J: TRBJ2-3; D: -; V: TRBV18; CDR3: ASSPIGGTSSTDTQY
J: TRBJ2-1; D: -; V: TRBV7-9; CDR3: ASSLGTVSYNEQF